A selection of T cell receptor beta chains follows, all from one sample in a study of blood T cell repertoires in COVID-19. Measured with immunoSEQ multiplex PCR; TCRdb has only the in-frame clones, and not every one. The profile shows 200,000 to 250,000 clones, approximately 86% of them singletons. Source material: peripheral blood. All receptors derive from a woman aged 50 to 60 with COVID-19, enrolled during active disease. The CDR3 runs from the conserved cysteine through the conserved F or W. The order of the fields is V gene, CDR3 length, J gene, CDR3 protein.

TRBV7-3	14	TRBJ1-1	CASSPTGGRTEAFF
TRBV2	21	TRBJ1-4	CASSENPWTEDLIATNEKLFF
TRBV5-1	16	TRBJ2-5	CASSLRIPGGQETQYF
TRBV10-3	12	TRBJ1-5	CAIRGSGQPQHF
TRBV11-3	18	TRBJ1-1	CASSLDRAWTGENTEAFF
TRBV5-6	13	TRBJ2-2	CASSLGGTGELFF
TRBV30	13	TRBJ1-5	CAWAPGGGQPQHF
TRBV24-1	14	TRBJ2-3	CATSERVSTDTQYF
TRBV5-1	14	TRBJ2-3	CASSSSAREDTQYF
TRBV6-5	16	TRBJ2-7	CASSYSRWTGSYEQYF
TRBV7-8	14	TRBJ2-7	CASSSTGGTYEQYF
TRBV7-3	13	TRBJ1-1	CASSFRGGTEAFF
TRBV5-5	18	TRBJ2-6	CASSQTSGATSGANVLTF
TRBV5-1	14	TRBJ1-2	CASSLDRGNYGYTF
TRBV19	20	TRBJ1-5	CASSPFPTGGTPLSNQPQHF
TRBV7-8	12	TRBJ1-2	CASSPAGGGYTF
TRBV27	16	TRBJ1-1	CASSWGRGLANTEAFF
TRBV3-1/TRBV3-2	13	TRBJ2-5	CASNQGGSVTQYF
TRBV20-1	12	TRBJ2-3	CSASGGTDTQYF
TRBV2	15	TRBJ2-7	CASSEARASSYEQYF
TRBV19	19	TRBJ1-2	CASSMDRSLGRVSYYGYTF
TRBV19	13	TRBJ2-7	CASSMAPPYEQYF
TRBV19	15	TRBJ2-1	CASSGDRGRSGEQFF
TRBV11-2	15	TRBJ2-7	CASSPSDILSYEQYF
TRBV7-9	15	TRBJ2-2	CASSLKGAGTGELFF
TRBV7-2	13	TRBJ2-3	CASSRLGTDTQYF
TRBV19	14	TRBJ2-1	CASRYSGGVVEQFF
TRBV11-3	13	TRBJ1-1	CASSAGANTEAFF
TRBV5-6	16	TRBJ1-1	CASSSRDRGFYTEAFF
TRBV9	13	TRBJ2-1	CASSVAMDNEQFF
TRBV7-6	15	TRBJ2-7	CASSSYRGFSYEQYF
TRBV3-1/TRBV3-2	14	TRBJ1-2	CASSQGSGSYGYTF
TRBV5-1	13	TRBJ1-1	CASSSGQLTEAFF
TRBV5-4	15	TRBJ2-3	CASSLIAGYTDTQYF
TRBV11-3	14	TRBJ2-1	CASSLVNMNDEQFF
TRBV10-1	13	TRBJ2-4	CASSGAAKNIQYF
TRBV7-3	18	TRBJ2-2	CASSSLVQGNRHTGELFF
TRBV19	15	TRBJ2-3	CASGTSGGYTDTQYF
TRBV4-3	15	TRBJ2-7	CASSQDLGQGYEQYF